The T cell receptor (beta chain) under discussion was sequenced for a study of T cells after yellow fever vaccination. Study information: Low-cell-number fractions were prepared with SMART-Seq v4 Ultra Low Input.

Germline V CDR1 and CDR2: DFQATT, SNEGSKA (reference sequence). CDR3 length: 14 residues. V gave up 7 bases and J gave up 2 bases, with 16 bases separating them. For this clonotype: What it binds is unknown.

The study made its TCR cDNA through 5'RACE template switching. That step introduced a universal primer site along with UMIs. TCRdb called the 5' RACE reads again in MiXCR, with one record for every CDR3 protein. The sample consists of nearly 550,000 distinct CDR3 sequences, approximately 21% of them appearing once. Points from the study as a whole: The presence of abundant clonotypes contaminating from the bulk population was possible in FACS-sorted repertoires. Primary-vaccination clones mostly resurfaced post-booster (about 95% CD4, around 88% CD8).

The sample consisted of PBMCs, taken 15 days after the yellow fever booster vaccination. This chain links TRBV20-1 with TRBJ2-3; no clear D gene. This clonotype originated in a man younger than 45 who received the YFV17D yellow fever vaccine. The CDR3 nucleotides are TGCAGTGTTTGGTCCCGCTCGGACACAGATACGCAGTATTTT. It is translated as CSVWSRSDTDTQYF.